This TCR beta chain was recorded in a study of cytomegalovirus exposure and HLA in healthy donors. PCR primers comprised 60 Vbeta and 13 Jbeta primers. Libraries were prepared by immunoSEQ multiplex PCR; TCRdb keeps only in-frame clonotypes and omits some of them. Among fewer than 90,000 clones listed, 75% to 85% were seen once. CDR3 length: 15 residues. V was clipped by 7 bases and J by 2 bases, with 17 bases between them. From germline, CDR1 is LNHDA and CDR2 SQIVND (reference sequence). The TCR was taken from a human donor in good health. The sequencing input was PBMCs. V and J are TRBV19 and TRBJ1-1; weak D call: TRBD1 (5 bases). The CDR3 sequence is CASTLGQLYNTEAFF. CDR3 nucleotides: TGTGCCAGTACCTTGGGGCAGCTATACAACACTGAAGCTTTCTTT.